This T cell receptor beta chain was recovered during a study of read filtering for tumor transcriptome and immune sequencing (dated by TCRdb to 2020 to 2021). Describing the broader study: Of the patients in the cohort, about 16 were male and around 15 were female, and their mean age was 65.9 years, with a range of 47 to 80. Per sample, about 4.05 to 11 million TCR-region mapped reads were obtained with IR-seq, compared with only roughly 80 to 1273 with RNA-seq. Using the same bone marrow samples, the study ran both targeted immune repertoire sequencing and bulk whole-transcriptome sequencing and then compared the TCR repertoires from each method. After DNase treatment, whole-transcriptome libraries were prepared with the TruSeq RNA Access Library Prep Kit. By revised international staging, 8 patients were R-ISS I, fewer than 20 were R-ISS II and roughly 7 were R-ISS III. One main goal was a read-filtering strategy for immune repertoire data, in particular deciding whether clonotypes backed by only one read should be removed.

TCR libraries were constructed from 400 to 500 ng RNA using the Immunoverse kit, and molecular barcoded adaptors covering alpha/delta and beta/gamma chains were employed. TCR library preparation used the same RNA that was used for transcriptome sequencing. Sequencing of TCR libraries was carried out on an Illumina HiSeq 4000 with 2 x 150 cycles. The paper's data handling went like this. MiXCR aligned TCR reads to human V, D, J and C references and assembled the aligned reads into CDR3 clonotypes, with quality filtering and error correction included. The tcR package in R was used for analysis of clonotype counts and gene usage diversity. Raw mapping reads were checked after the RNA-seq reads had been mapped by STAR aligner version 2.5.3a onto the human GRCh37 genome. To test how sequencing depth affected the clonotypes detected, IR-seq fastq files were randomly downsampled with Seqtk 1.3. Clones were called with MiXCR by TCRdb after fastp trimmed the public reads at Q25, and only in-frame beta chains were retained. Rows matching on CDR3 protein sequence are summarized as one entry with the most common DNA and genes. Here the V and J calls rest on TCRdb's processing, not on the authors' analysis. Counted in this sample were 100,000 to 150,000 distinct CDR3 sequences; roughly 13% of them appeared once. The top ten constitute roughly 9.6% of the sample.

Note on this clonotype: No cognate antigen has been identified for it. No much larger clonotype is one base removed from it; base qualities were not supplied.

V drops 3 bases and J drops 4 bases, leaving 15 bases in between. From its cysteine to its phenylalanine, the CDR3 spans 16 amino acids. The CDR3 DNA has 48 bases and is translated from base 1. CDR1 and CDR2 (SNHLY, FYNNEI) derive from the germline V gene. Study-wide findings and limitations: Compared with RNA-seq, IR-seq captured clonotypes at much greater depth and more reliably, and a smaller IR-seq throughput was enough to identify most of the shared clonotypes. The correlation between IR-seq and RNA-seq shared clonotype proportions was increased by removal of single-read clonotypes. The sorted CD138-negative fraction was a mixed bone marrow immune population, not purified T cells. In IR-seq, 80% to 85% of clonotypes but roughly 3.5% of total reads were represented by single-read clonotypes, whereas in RNA-seq, around 73% of clonotypes and more than 35% of reads were represented by single-read clonotypes.

Every patient had bone marrow sampled at the time of active disease. Isolation of bone marrow mononuclear cells was performed by Ficoll-Hypaque density gradient centrifugation. CD138-negative cells were obtained by negative selection after labeling with CD138 magnetic microbeads on a MACS separator, removing myeloma plasma cells. Flow cytometry with CD138 antibodies on an Attune NxT was used to check how pure the isolated cells were. Total RNA was extracted with TRIzol reagent and quantified with a NanoDrop spectrophotometer. For each patient, the CD138-negative bone marrow sample underwent paired RNA-seq and IR-seq.

This sequence uses TRBV2 and TRBJ2-2; perhaps TRBD2 is the D gene, with 5 bases matching. Sequencing used a population of CD138-negative cells sorted from bone marrow. Read against the paper, the sample's cell subset or site label means: bone marrow mononuclear cells depleted of CD138+ plasma/myeloma cells by negative magnetic selection. The origin of this receptor is a donor aged 40 or over with multiple myeloma. The nucleotide sequence is given as TGTGCCAGCAGTGATCCGGGCAGCCGGGGCACCGGGGAGCTGTTTTTT. Its translation reads: CASSDPGSRGTGELFF.